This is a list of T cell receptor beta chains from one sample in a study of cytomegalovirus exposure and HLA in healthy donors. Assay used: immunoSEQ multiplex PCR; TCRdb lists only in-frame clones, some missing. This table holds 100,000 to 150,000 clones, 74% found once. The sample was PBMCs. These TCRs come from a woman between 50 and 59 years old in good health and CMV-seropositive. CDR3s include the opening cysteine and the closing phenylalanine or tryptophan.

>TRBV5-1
CASSRDRGTDTQYF
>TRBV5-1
CASSLEEGQGYGYTF
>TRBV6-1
CASSEAGLGGSGGYTF
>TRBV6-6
CASGAPLNMNTEAFF
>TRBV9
CASSLAGAPSYEQYF
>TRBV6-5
CASSRLGQGVFEQYF
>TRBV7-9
CASSPPTGVYEQYF
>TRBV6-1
CASSERRVNTEAFF
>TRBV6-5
CASTHFGRGYEQYF
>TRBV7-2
CASSSPTRGNTIYF
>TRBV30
CAWSPGPFYEQYF
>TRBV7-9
CASSVTPENTEAFF
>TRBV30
CAWSQIGGQLTEAFF
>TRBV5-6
CASSLGDRAGNTIYF
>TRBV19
CASSIRTGSDEQYF
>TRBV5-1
CASSLAPDRATAGELFF
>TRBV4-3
CASSQESQFQGVFF
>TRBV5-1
CASSLTGEETQYF
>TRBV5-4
CASSSRGSRQETQYF
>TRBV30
CAWSRTGKAYEQYF
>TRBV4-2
CASSQEGGVRYGYTF
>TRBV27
CASSSGTGRSPLHF
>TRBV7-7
CASSPASGVEQFF
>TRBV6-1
CATSVSSGNTIYF
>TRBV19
CASTPSDRGGDTQYF
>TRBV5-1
CASSPGGANTGELFF
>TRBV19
CASSIRRDQPQHF
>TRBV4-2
CASSQEGSNRAGENIQYF
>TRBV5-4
CASSFDSLSTDTQYF
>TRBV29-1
CSASGTGGTEAFF
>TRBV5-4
CASSFGADGELFF
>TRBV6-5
CASSYSTGGLETQYF
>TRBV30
CASSWGHLNQPQHF
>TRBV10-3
CAIRWSSGANVLTF
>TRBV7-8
CASSLVRTASGELFF
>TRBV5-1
CASSFGDSNYGYTF
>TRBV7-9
CASTTKGVNTEAFF
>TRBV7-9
CASSMGLAGNEQFF
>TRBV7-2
CASSLARDSLYTF
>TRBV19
CASSIPRTGGTEKLFF
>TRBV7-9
CSSTPSGETLYGYTF
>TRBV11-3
CASSLRQGTNTIYF
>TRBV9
CASSVRTGDAGYTF
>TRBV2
CASSEEVEENEQFF
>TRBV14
CASSISGTGAETQYF
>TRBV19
CASAGTGLLEQYF
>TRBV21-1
CASRAGRPNYGYTF
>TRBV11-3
CASSPRIRDRDHNEQFF
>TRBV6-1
CASSETEAQYF
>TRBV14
CASSQAGGILPQETQYF